The source of this TCR beta chain is a study of response to subunit inactivated influenza vaccine. Study-wide results and caveats: The authors suggested that few new T cells are recruited per seasonal influenza vaccination.

There are a few counts of this clonotype. Its antigen is undetermined. MiXCR, run by TCRdb on the RT-PCR reads, gives a single entry per CDR3 protein. The sample holds about 520,000 distinct CDR3 sequences, roughly 25% seen once. Germline CDR1 reads SQVTM; CDR2 reads ANQGSEA. The ends were cut back, 6 bases at V and 9 bases at J, with 12 bases in the middle. The CDR3 runs to 11 residues. The chain combines TRBV29-1 with TRBJ2-1; D gene uncertain. The sample here was CD4+ T cells sorted from PBMCs, taken around 5 days after vaccination. The source is a man over 45 who received an inactivated influenza vaccine. The CDR3 sequence is CSVLFLGEQFF. CDR3 nucleotides: TGCAGCGTGCTCTTTCTGGGTGAGCAGTTCTTC.